This T cell receptor beta chain came from a study of human T cells and chemical hapten exposure. For the study at large: Sensitization involved placing 2% DPC onto a 2 cm by 2 cm region of upper inner arm skin. Readings were taken at 6 days from patch tests that had applied 0.01% DPC to the upper back. Whole-study findings and limits: Counts of expanded TCRs (at PT1) showed a positive correlation with patch test score. The donors suffered from alopecia, so their immune response may not match that of healthy people.

In its sample, this clonotype was seen a few times. Its antigen remains unidentified. TCRdb re-called the RACE reads with MiXCR, one entry per CDR3 protein. The sample has 150,000 to 200,000 distinct CDR3 sequences; roughly 15% are singletons. Stated time point: patch test 1, 2 weeks after DPC sensitization. Treatment reported: therapeutic diphenylcyclopropenone sensitization with weekly scalp DPC. CDR1 is SGHRS, CDR2 YFSETQ, per germline. V was pared by 4 bases and J by 0 bases, with 17 bases of the junction left unmatched. The CDR3 spans 20 residues. This clonotype was sampled from a woman aged 25 to 45 with alopecia areata. Some clones in this sample may be carry-over from other donors' samples. Sequenced material: whole blood, taken in connection with sensitization to the hapten diphenylcyclopropenone (DPC). The chain has TRBV5-1 and TRBJ2-2; 8 nucleotides match TRBD2. CDR3: CASSLLRERGPGPNTGELFF. The CDR3 coding sequence is TGCGCCAGCAGCCTACTGCGGGAGCGGGGGCCAGGCCCGAACACCGGGGAGCTGTTTTTT. Full variable domain (outside the CDR3, taken from reference TRBV5-1 and TRBJ2-2): KAGVTQTPRYLIKTRGQQVTLSCSPISGHRSVSWYQQTPGQGLQFLFEYFSETQRNKGNFPGRFSGRQFSNSRSEMNVSTLELGDSALYLCASSLLRERGPGPNTGELFFGEGSRLTVL.